This T cell receptor beta chain was obtained from a study of early T cells in non-severe SARS-CoV-2 infection. One entry per CDR3 protein, called by TCRdb with MiXCR from the 5' RACE reads. The sample holds more than 55,000 distinct CDR3 sequences, around 9% seen once. This CDR3 is built from 16 residues. Germline values: CDR1 SGHTA, CDR2 FQGNSA. With V trimmed by 2 bases and J by 2 bases, 4 bases remained unmatched. The TCR was taken from an adult who was a healthcare worker with PCR-confirmed SARS-CoV-2 infection or an uninfected control (not recorded which). The rearrangement links TRBV7-2 to TRBJ2-2, with 8 bases that match TRBD2. Material for sequencing was whole blood. CDR3 protein: CASSLRAGGNTGELFF. The CDR3 DNA sequence: TGTGCCAGCAGCTTAAGGGCGGGAGGAAACACCGGGGAGCTGTTTTTT.